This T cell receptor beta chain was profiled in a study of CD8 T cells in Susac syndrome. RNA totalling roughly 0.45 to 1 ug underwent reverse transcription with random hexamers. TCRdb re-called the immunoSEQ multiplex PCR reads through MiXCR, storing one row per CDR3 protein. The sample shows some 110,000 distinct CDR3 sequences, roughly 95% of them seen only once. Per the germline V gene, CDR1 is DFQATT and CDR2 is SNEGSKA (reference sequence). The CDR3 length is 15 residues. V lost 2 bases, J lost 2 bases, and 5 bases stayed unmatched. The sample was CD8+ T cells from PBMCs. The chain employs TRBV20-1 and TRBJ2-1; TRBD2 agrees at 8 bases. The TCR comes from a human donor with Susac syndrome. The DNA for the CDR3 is TGCAGTGCTAGAATAAGCGGGGGCCCCTACAATGAGCAGTTCTTC. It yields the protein CSARISGGPYNEQFF.